The 24 T cell receptor beta chains presented below share a single source sample, sequenced in a study of Ad26.COV2.S vaccination and SARS-CoV-2 variants. The sample's treatment: roughly 18 received Ad26.COV2.S at low or high dose, single or two shots; several received placebo; per-sample allocation not given. Sampling occurred on day 63 after the first vaccine or placebo injection. Assay used: immunoSEQ multiplex PCR; TCRdb lists only in-frame clones, some missing. The profile shows around 300,000 clones, 90% of them singletons. The sample in question was peripheral blood, obtained in a trial of Ad26.COV2.S vaccine versus placebo. The origin of the receptors is a person between 18 and 59 years old who received the Ad26.COV2.S COVID-19 vaccine or a placebo.

The chain is built from TRBV28 and TRBJ1-5; the match to TRBD1 covers 8 bases. The CDR3 contains 17 residues. Germline loops: CDR1 MDHEN, CDR2 SYDVKM. Germline trimming cut 4 bases from V and 0 bases from J; bases unmatched to any gene: 8. CDR3 amino acids: CASSSPWDRYSNQPQHF. The CDR3 DNA sequence: TGTGCCAGCAGTTCACCGTGGGACAGGTATAGCAATCAGCCCCAGCATTTT.

This chain connects TRBV6-5 to TRBJ2-7; 8 bases line up with TRBD1. CDR3 size: 16 residues. The V gene's germline CDR1 is MNHEY and CDR2 SVGAGI. V shed 2 bases and J 2 bases; nucleotides not matched to a gene: 8. The CDR3 loop is CASSYDGTGSPYEQYF. CDR3 coding DNA: TGTGCCAGCAGTTACGACGGGACAGGAAGTCCCTACGAGCAGTACTTC.

V gene TRBV4-1 combines with J gene TRBJ2-5; a weak D match, TRBD2 (6 bases). Trimming removed 0 bases from V and 1 base from J, with 12 bases in between. Germline assignment: CDR1 MGHRA and CDR2 YSYEKL. The CDR3 extends over 16 amino acids. The CDR3 loop reads CASSQDEEGLQETQYF. CDR3 DNA sequence: TGCGCCAGCAGCCAAGATGAGGAGGGCCTCCAAGAGACCCAGTACTTC.

The CDR3 is CATSRVLGNPYEQYF. In DNA form, the CDR3 reads TGTGCCACCAGCAGAGTGCTTGGCAACCCTTACGAGCAGTACTTC. V gene TRBV15 combines with J gene TRBJ2-7; no definite D call. Deletions cut 1 base from V and 4 bases from J, with 14 bases between. The CDR3 has 15 amino acids. Germline lookup yields CDR1 LNHNV and CDR2 YYDKDF (reference sequence).

The chain employs TRBV18 and TRBJ1-5; weak D call: TRBD1 (5 bases). Trimming shortened V by 4 bases and J by 6 bases, and 16 bases separated the two germline ends. The CDR3 has 15 amino acids. The V gene's germline CDR1 is KGHSH and CDR2 LQKENI. CDR3 protein: CASSRDRDLSQPQHF. CDR3 nucleotides: TGTGCCAGCTCACGGGACCGGGACCTAAGTCAGCCCCAGCATTTT.

The rearrangement joins TRBV6-4 to TRBJ2-1, with 8 bases matching TRBD1. This CDR3 spans 16 amino acids. The V segment lost 0 bases and the J segment 9 bases; nucleotides outside the gene matches: 10. The germline V gene has CDR1 MRHNA and CDR2 SNTAGT. This CDR3 is CASSDSPQGAPGEQFF. CDR3 sequence (DNA): TGTGCCAGCAGTGACTCCCCCCAGGGGGCGCCTGGTGAGCAGTTCTTC.

The genes are TRBV14 and TRBJ1-2; 7 bases agree with TRBD1. The CDR3 contains 15 residues. The germline V gene has CDR1 SGHDN and CDR2 FVKESK. V shed 4 bases and J 2 bases; nucleotides not matched to a gene: 7. The CDR3 here is CASSLLPRGNYGYTF. In DNA form, the CDR3 reads TGTGCCAGCAGCCTCCTCCCCAGGGGGAACTATGGCTACACCTTC.

This clone came up a few times. The rearrangement links TRBV12-3 or TRBV12-4 to TRBJ1-5, with a tentative D call TRBD1 (5 bases). The CDR3 sequence is 13 residues long. The V gene lost 7 bases and the J gene lost 3 bases, with 10 bases spanning the gap. The CDR3 region is CASTPGLNQPQHF. The CDR3 DNA sequence: TGTGCCAGCACCCCGGGACTCAATCAGCCCCAGCATTTT.

V and J are TRBV3-1 (or the pseudogene TRBV3-2) and TRBJ2-7; 9 bases are shared with TRBD2. The length of the CDR3 is 17 residues. V was clipped by 3 bases and J by 2 bases; unmatched bases: 11. CDR1 is LGHDT and CDR2 is YNNKEL in the germline V gene (reference sequence). The CDR3 coding sequence is TGTGCCAGCAGCCATAAGTTGGGGCTAGCGGGAACCTACGAGCAGTACGTC. Protein sequence: CASSHKLGLAGTYEQYV.

The rearrangement links TRBV29-1 to TRBJ1-1; D remains unclear. V gave up 4 bases and J gave up 10 bases, with 19 bases separating them. The CDR3 spans 13 residues. Germline CDR1 is SQVTM and CDR2 is ANQGSEA. DNA for the CDR3: TGCAGCGTTGGGGCTGCCCAATTTTACGGAGCTTTCTTT. As protein: CSVGAAQFYGAFF.

This clone came up a few times. This CDR3 is CASSYGPDDQAFF. Written as DNA, the CDR3 is TGCGCCAGCAGTTACGGTCCCGATGACCAAGCTTTCTTT. This chain links TRBV10-2 with TRBJ1-1; D gene ambiguous. This CDR3 is built from 13 residues. Trimming took 5 bases from V and 9 from J, leaving 16 bases between them. CDR1 and CDR2 (germline): WSHSY, SAAADI.

The chain has TRBV5-4 and TRBJ2-3; 9 bases align to TRBD2. This CDR3 is built from 20 residues. The germline CDR1 and CDR2 sequences are SGHNT and YYREEE (reference sequence). Unmatched junction bases numbered 23, after V lost 4 bases and J lost 5 bases. CDR3 coding DNA: TGTGCCAGCAGCCTTCCTAGTACTCCCGTTGGCGGGGGGGCAGGAGATACGCAGTATTTT. Amino acid sequence: CASSLPSTPVGGGAGDTQYF.

This rearrangement joins TRBV20-1 to TRBJ1-4; no firm D call. This CDR3 is built from 10 residues. V was clipped by 5 bases and J by 6 bases, with 4 bases between them. CDR1 is DFQATT and CDR2 is SNEGSKA in the germline V gene (reference sequence). CDR3 region: CSAPYEKLFF. Written as DNA, the CDR3 is TGCAGTGCTCCCTATGAAAAACTGTTTTTT.

The chain carries TRBV7-3 and TRBJ1-2; D is perhaps TRBD1 (6 bases). In germline, CDR1 is SGHTA, CDR2 FQGTGA. This CDR3 comprises 14 residues. V was shortened by 5 bases and J by 3 bases, with 13 bases between the two germline ends. The CDR3 loop reads CASSPSGGYYGYTF. CDR3 in DNA: TGTGCCAGCAGCCCGAGTGGGGGCTACTATGGCTACACCTTC.

This chain uses TRBV4-1 with TRBJ1-1; D not resolved. The V gene's germline CDR1 is MGHRA and CDR2 YSYEKL. This CDR3 has 14 amino acids. With 0 bases removed from V and 2 bases from J, the gap between germline ends came to 7 bases. The chain's CDR3 is CASSQETDNTEAFF. For the CDR3, the DNA is TGCGCCAGCAGCCAAGAAACAGACAACACTGAAGCTTTCTTT.

This clone is a singleton in its sample. The genes are TRBV9 and TRBJ1-2; 8 bases are shared with TRBD1. Germline-derived CDR1 and CDR2 are SGDLS and YYNGEE. J gave up 7 bases and V 1 base, and 3 bases lay outside the gene matches. This CDR3 spans 13 amino acids. CDR3 DNA sequence: TGTGCCAGCAGCGTACAGGGGGCGGGTGGCTACACCTTC. Its protein product is CASSVQGAGGYTF.

The chain carries TRBV18 and TRBJ1-2; D is perhaps TRBD1 (6 bases). The CDR3 loop spans 18 amino acids. V was clipped by 3 bases and J by 4 bases, with 24 bases between them. Germline-derived CDR1 and CDR2 are KGHSH and LQKENI. The CDR3 loop reads CASSPRDTLSRGLYGYTF. The CDR3 bases are TGTGCCAGCTCACCCCGGGACACCCTCTCGAGGGGACTCTATGGCTACACCTTC.

About this clone itself: Other nucleotide sequences in the sample specify the same CDR3. The chain is built from TRBV5-1 and TRBJ1-1; tentatively, D is TRBD1 (5 bases). This CDR3 is 14 amino acids long. Trimming removed 0 bases from V and 3 bases from J, with 9 bases in between. CDR1 and CDR2 (germline): SGHRS, YFSETQ. In DNA form, the CDR3 reads TGCGCCAGCAGCTTGGCGGGGGGTTACACTGAAGCTTTCTTT. Its translation is CASSLAGGYTEAFF.

The chain links TRBV19 to TRBJ2-1; D not certain. CDR3 length: 13 amino acids. Germline V CDR1 and CDR2: LNHDA, SQIVND (reference sequence). V lost 6 bases, J lost 3 bases, and 9 bases lay in between. The CDR3 here is CASRSPGYNEQFF. The DNA for the CDR3 is TGTGCCAGTAGAAGTCCGGGCTACAATGAGCAGTTCTTC.

The V call is TRBV4-3, the J call TRBJ2-7, with D unresolved. CDR1 and CDR2 from the germline V gene are LGHNA and YSLEER. Trimming took off 0 bases at V and 3 bases at J, with 24 bases between the two ends. This CDR3 spans 19 amino acids. The CDR3 DNA follows: TGCGCCAGCAGCCAAGATCTCCCTAGGGCAGCGAGTACGTTCTACGAGCAGTACTTC. Its translation is CASSQDLPRAASTFYEQYF.

The V call is TRBV11-2, the J call TRBJ1-2; no definite D call. The germline CDR1 and CDR2 sequences are SGHAT and FQNNGV. There are 11 residues in the CDR3. V lost 5 bases and J 10 bases, leaving 11 bases between the germline ends. The CDR3: CASSRRTLYTF. CDR3 nucleotides: TGTGCCAGCAGCAGAAGGACCCTCTACACCTTC.

The chain carries TRBV5-5 and TRBJ1-5; D gene ambiguous. The CDR3 spans 13 residues. The ends were cut back, 4 bases at V and 0 bases at J, with 5 bases in the middle. Germline CDR1 SGHKS, CDR2 YYEKEE (reference sequence). CDR3 in DNA: TGTGCCAGCAGCCTTCATAGCAATCAGCCCCAGCATTTT. Its protein is CASSLHSNQPQHF.

The rearrangement joins TRBV27 to TRBJ1-2; possible D gene TRBD1, 5 bases. Germline-derived CDR1 and CDR2 are MNHEY and SMNVEV (reference sequence). There are 15 residues in the CDR3. The ends were cut back, 4 bases at V and 7 bases at J, with 19 bases in the middle. The DNA of the CDR3 is TGTGCCAGCAGTTCTTACCGGGGCAGTACCTTTGGCTACACCTTC. Amino acids: CASSSYRGSTFGYTF.

The chain has TRBV3-1 (or the pseudogene TRBV3-2) and TRBJ1-1; possible D gene TRBD1, 5 bases. CDR1 is LGHDT and CDR2 is YNNKEL in the germline V gene (reference sequence). The CDR3 spans 14 residues. Trimming pared 4 bases from V and 0 bases from J, leaving 9 bases between. The CDR3 spells CASSRGEVNTEAFF. DNA of the CDR3: TGTGCCAGCAGCCGAGGGGAAGTGAACACTGAAGCTTTCTTT.